A selection of T cell receptor beta chains follows, all from one sample in a study of blood T cell repertoires in COVID-19. TCRdb's table, derived via immunoSEQ multiplex PCR, lists solely in-frame clones and lacks some. The data hold roughly 100,000 clones, with roughly 80% observed a single time. The sequenced sample was peripheral blood. These TCRs come from a man aged 65 to 85 with active or convalescent COVID-19. Both conserved end residues are part of each CDR3. The D gene is left open where the match is weak. Some rows have no size entry. The others give once, few or many, or a class for an expanded clone.

D	J	V	size	CDR3	DNA
NA	TRBJ1-4	TRBV30	NA	CAWQGFDEKLFF	TGTGCCTGGCAGGGGTTTGATGAAAAACTGTTTTTT
TRBD1	TRBJ2-1	TRBV6-5	NA	CASSIRQGSYNEQFF	TGTGCCAGCAGTATTCGACAGGGATCCTACAATGAGCAGTTCTTC
TRBD1	TRBJ1-2	TRBV10-3	NA	CAITRTGENYGYTF	TGTGCCATCACCCGGACAGGGGAGAACTATGGCTACACCTTC
NA	TRBJ2-3	TRBV6-6	NA	CATSSNRGSGTQYF	TGTGCCACCTCTTCGAATCGTGGGTCAGGTACGCAGTATTTT
TRBD1	TRBJ2-7	TRBV5-1	NA	CASRLAGGGHYEQYF	TGCGCCAGCAGGTTGGCAGGGGGCGGGCACTACGAGCAGTACTTC
NA	TRBJ1-2	TRBV7-8	once	CASSLGQSYGYTF	TGTGCCAGCAGCCTTGGACAGAGCTATGGCTACACCTTC
TRBD1	TRBJ1-4	TRBV5-1	NA	CASRRTGTGGAIREKLFF	TGCGCCAGCAGGCGGACCGGGACAGGGGGCGCGATTCGAGAAAAACTGTTTTTT
NA	TRBJ1-1	TRBV9	NA	CASSVRDGSEAFF	TGTGCCAGCAGCGTAAGGGACGGGAGCGAAGCTTTCTTT
NA	TRBJ1-4	TRBV6-1	NA	CASSEVSTRANEKLFF	TGTGCCAGCAGTGAAGTCTCCACCCGGGCTAATGAAAAACTGTTTTTT
TRBD1	TRBJ1-3	TRBV7-9	NA	CASSPRDRHSGNTIYF	TGTGCCAGCAGCCCGCGGGACAGGCACTCTGGAAACACCATATATTTT
TRBD1	TRBJ1-4	TRBV7-9	NA	CASTDRDGSNEKLFF	TGTGCCAGCACCGACAGGGACGGGTCTAATGAAAAACTGTTTTTT
TRBD1	TRBJ1-5	TRBV10-3	NA	CAISGTGSFNQPQHF	TGTGCCATCAGCGGGACAGGGAGTTTCAATCAGCCCCAGCATTTT
TRBD2	TRBJ2-1	TRBV5-1	NA	CASSSTTSSYNEQFF	TGCGCCAGCAGCTCCACGACTAGCAGTTACAATGAGCAGTTCTTC
NA	TRBJ1-6	TRBV28	NA	CASSSGVSSYNSPLHF	TGTGCCAGCAGTTCCGGTGTTAGCTCCTATAATTCACCCCTCCACTTT
NA	TRBJ1-2	TRBV6-2/TRBV6-3	once	CASSYFTGADYYGYTF	TGTGCCAGCAGTTACTTTACAGGCGCCGATTACTATGGCTACACCTTC
NA	TRBJ2-1	TRBV2	NA	CASRQQVSSYNEQFF	TGTGCCAGCAGACAACAGGTGAGCTCCTACAATGAGCAGTTCTTC
TRBD1	TRBJ1-2	TRBV2	NA	CASSWRTGEDGYTF	TGTGCCAGCAGCTGGCGGACAGGGGAGGACGGCTACACCTTC
TRBD1	TRBJ2-7	TRBV7-9	NA	CASGGQGGSYEQYF	TGTGCCAGCGGCGGACAGGGGGGGTCCTACGAGCAGTACTTC
NA	TRBJ1-3	TRBV9	NA	CASSVGGGSGNTIYF	TGTGCCAGCAGCGTAGGCGGGGGGAGTGGAAACACCATATATTTT
TRBD2	TRBJ2-1	TRBV10-3	NA	CAISGLAESSYNEQFF	TGTGCCATCAGTGGACTAGCGGAGAGCTCCTACAATGAGCAGTTCTTC
TRBD2	TRBJ2-7	TRBV5-5	once	CASTVGLAGVSYYEQYF	TGTGCCAGCACCGTTGGACTAGCGGGGGTCTCGTACTACGAGCAGTACTTC
TRBD1	TRBJ1-2	TRBV6-5	NA	CASRQGALSGYTF	TGTGCCAGCAGACAGGGGGCTCTGAGTGGCTACACCTTC
NA	TRBJ2-5	TRBV18	NA	CASSPQSTVQETQYF	TGTGCCAGCTCACCACAAAGTACAGTCCAAGAGACCCAGTACTTC
TRBD2	TRBJ2-1	TRBV24-1	NA	CATSDSRTSVYRSYNEQFF	TGTGCCACCAGTGATTCCCGGACTAGCGTTTATAGGTCCTACAATGAGCAGTTCTTC
TRBD2	TRBJ2-2	TRBV3-1/TRBV3-2	NA	CASSSDWTSGRIIGELFF	TGTGCCAGCAGTTCTGATTGGACTAGCGGGAGGATAATCGGGGAGCTGTTTTTT
TRBD1	TRBJ1-2	TRBV5-1	NA	CASSPWDRAGYGYTF	TGCGCCAGCAGCCCATGGGACAGGGCGGGATACGGCTACACCTTC
NA	TRBJ1-2	TRBV30	NA	CAWSEVRVRGYTF	TGTGCCTGGAGTGAAGTCAGGGTCCGTGGCTACACCTTC
NA	TRBJ2-1	TRBV20-1	NA	CSASYSPNEQFF	TGCAGTGCTAGTTACTCTCCCAATGAGCAGTTCTTC
NA	TRBJ2-1	TRBV5-1	NA	CASRVDRRNEQFF	TGCGCCAGCAGGGTGGACAGACGCAATGAGCAGTTCTTC
NA	TRBJ2-1	TRBV18	NA	CASSPVRGAYNEQFF	TGTGCCAGCTCACCTGTTCGCGGGGCTTACAATGAGCAGTTCTTC
TRBD1	TRBJ1-3	TRBV11-2	NA	CASSLADRGNTIYF	TGTGCCAGCAGCTTAGCGGACAGGGGAAACACCATATATTTT
NA	TRBJ1-4	TRBV6-5	NA	CASTNIATNEKLFF	TGTGCCAGCACCAACATTGCAACTAATGAAAAACTGTTTTTT
NA	TRBJ1-6	TRBV6-5	NA	CASSTQAAGGEGLHF	TGTGCCAGCTCTACACAGGCGGCGGGCGGGGAGGGCCTCCACTTT